The clone carrying this T cell receptor beta chain was counted ten times or more. The data are from a study of identical twins. Carrying unique molecular identifiers, the cDNA also gained a universal primer site through template switching. TCRdb redid the calling of the 5' RACE reads with MiXCR, one entry per CDR3 protein. This table has 200,000 to 250,000 distinct CDR3 sequences, approximately 12% appearing once. No donor was unhealthy or non-Caucasian. The germline V gene encodes CDR1 SGHTA and CDR2 FQGNSA. The CDR3 extends over 12 amino acids. V was pared by 4 bases and J by 4 bases, with 8 bases between. These data also formed part of another study, on yellow fever vaccine responses in identical twins. As that report states: Each twin's T cell response to the vaccine was reported to look partly convergent and partly personalized.

Sequenced sample: memory (CD45RO+) T cells sorted from blood. This chain uses TRBV7-2 with TRBJ2-7; D is unclear. The receptor was derived from a woman younger than 30 in good health. CDR3: CASSSHQYEQYF. As DNA, the CDR3 is TGTGCCAGCAGCTCCCACCAATACGAGCAGTACTTC.